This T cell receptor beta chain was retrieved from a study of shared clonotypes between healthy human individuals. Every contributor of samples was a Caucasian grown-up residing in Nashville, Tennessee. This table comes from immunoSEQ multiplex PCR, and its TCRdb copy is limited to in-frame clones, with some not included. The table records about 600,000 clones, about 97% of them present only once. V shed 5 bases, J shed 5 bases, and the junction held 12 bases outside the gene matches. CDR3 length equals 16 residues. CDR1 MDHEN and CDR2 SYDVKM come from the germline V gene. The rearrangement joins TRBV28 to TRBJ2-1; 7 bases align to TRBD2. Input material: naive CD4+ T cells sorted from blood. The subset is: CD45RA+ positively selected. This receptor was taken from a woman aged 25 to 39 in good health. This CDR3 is CASSPSTAREHNEQFF. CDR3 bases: TGTGCCAGCAGTCCTTCTACTGCGCGGGAGCACAATGAGCAGTTCTTC. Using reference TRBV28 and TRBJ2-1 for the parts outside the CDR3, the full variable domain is DVKVTQSSRYLVKRTGEKVFLECVQDMDHENMFWYRQDPGLGLRLIYFSYDVKMKEKGDIPEGYSVSREKKERFSLILESASTNQTSMYLCASSPSTAREHNEQFFGPGTRLTVL.